Presented here are 27 T cell receptor beta chains from one specimen sequenced in a study of blood T cell repertoires in COVID-19 (dated by TCRdb to 2018 to 2020). The method behind the library was the immunoSEQ multiplex PCR assay. TCRdb mirrors the immuneACCESS table, restricted to in-frame sequences. Some clones are absent from its copies; in checked studies, under half trace to an unresolved V gene, and the reason for the others is unknown. The sample table holds 150,000 to 180,000 clones, of which 76% were seen once. Roughly 3.5% of the sample goes to the ten largest clones. Sequencing input: peripheral blood. Receptors originate from a woman of 80 years or more with acute or convalescent COVID-19.

This clone appeared a few times. This rearrangement joins TRBV5-1 to TRBJ1-2; a possible D gene is TRBD1 (5 bases). Germline values: CDR1 SGHRS, CDR2 YFSETQ. The length of the CDR3 is 14 residues. V was cut by 0 bases and J by 4 bases, with 10 bases left in between. The CDR3 bases are TGCGCCAGCAGCTTGGTATCAGGGCTCTATGGCTACACCTTC. Translation gives CASSLVSGLYGYTF.

This clone has a single count. This chain connects TRBV5-1 to TRBJ2-7, with D tentatively TRBD1 (5 bases). Germline V gene sequence: CDR1 SGHRS, CDR2 YFSETQ. The CDR3 consists of 12 residues. V lost 5 bases and J lost 2, with 8 bases in between. The CDR3 nucleotides read TGCGCCAGCAGGGTGGACACCTACGAGCAGTACTTC. Amino acids: CASRVDTYEQYF.

CDR3 sequence reads: CASSVGQGSQETQYF. In nucleotides, the CDR3 is TGTGCCAGCAGCGTCGGACAGGGATCCCAAGAGACCCAGTACTTC. This chain connects TRBV9 to TRBJ2-5, with TRBD1 matching 8 bases. The V gene's germline CDR1 is SGDLS and CDR2 YYNGEE. The CDR3 covers 15 residues. J was trimmed by 1 base and V by 2 bases; bases with no gene match: 4.

The chain couples TRBV6-5 to TRBJ1-2; 7 bases are a match to TRBD1. Trimming at V came to 7 bases and at J to 4 bases, leaving 3 bases not matched to a gene. Germline V gene lookup returns CDR1 MNHEY and CDR2 SVGAGI. This CDR3 has 12 amino acids. The CDR3 DNA reads as TGTGCCAGCAATGCAGGGGGCTATGGCTACACCTTC. Translation: CASNAGGYGYTF.

There are a few counts of this clone. The rearrangement uses TRBV5-1 and TRBJ1-1; TRBD1 matches 7 bases. Losses at the gene ends were 0 bases for V and 0 bases for J; bases not matched to a gene: 8. Germline V gene data show CDR1 as SGHRS and CDR2 as YFSETQ. The CDR3 extends over 17 amino acids. The CDR3 sequence is CASSLGAGGTVNTEAFF. In DNA, the CDR3 is TGCGCCAGCAGCTTGGGAGCCGGCGGGACAGTGAACACTGAAGCTTTCTTT.

The rearrangement uses TRBV5-1 and TRBJ2-1; D is uncertain. This CDR3 has 15 residues. Germline V gene lookup returns CDR1 SGHRS and CDR2 YFSETQ. The V gene lost 4 bases and the J gene lost 1 base, with 12 bases spanning the gap. As DNA, the CDR3 is TGCGCCAGCAGCACCGAAGGAGAGTCCTACAATGAGCAGTTCTTC. The encoded protein is CASSTEGESYNEQFF.

The rearrangement uses TRBV23-1 and TRBJ1-5, with D tentatively TRBD1 (6 bases). TRBV23-1 is flagged as an ORF with uncertain function. The V gene lost 4 bases and the J gene lost 3 bases, with 16 bases spanning the gap. This CDR3 spans 16 amino acids. CDR3 in DNA: TGCGCCAGCAGTCCCTTGGAGAACAGGGACAATCAGCCCCAGCATTTT. Residues: CASSPLENRDNQPQHF.

The gene calls are TRBV5-4 and TRBJ2-6, with 13 bases aligning to TRBD2. The V gene end was trimmed by 9 bases and the J gene end by 3 bases; junction bases not matched to a gene: 6. Germline V CDR1 and CDR2: SGHNT, YYREEE (reference sequence). This CDR3 has 16 amino acids. Here the CDR3 reads CAIGLAGVGGANVLTF. The CDR3 coding sequence is TGTGCCATAGGACTAGCGGGAGTGGGTGGGGCCAACGTCCTGACTTTC.

The V and J genes are TRBV11-3 and TRBJ2-7; TRBD1 matches 10 bases. The CDR3 totals 13 residues. V dropped 5 bases and J dropped 10; count of bases not matched to a gene: 8. Germline CDR1 reads SGHNT; CDR2 reads YENEEA. The CDR3 loop is CASSPRQGAIQYF. In DNA form, the CDR3 reads TGTGCCAGCAGCCCCAGACAGGGGGCTATTCAGTACTTC.

The genes are TRBV29-1 and TRBJ1-1; D remains ambiguous. This CDR3 is built from 15 residues. V lost 1 base, J lost 0 bases, and 12 bases lay in between. Germline CDR1 reads SQVTM; CDR2 reads ANQGSEA. CDR3 nucleotides: TGCAGCGTTGAAGGCGGAACGGGGATGAACACTGAAGCTTTCTTT. Encoded protein: CSVEGGTGMNTEAFF. The full variable domain, in which reference TRBV29-1 and TRBJ1-1 provide the parts outside the CDR3, is SAVISQKPSRDICQRGTSLTIQCQVDSQVTMMFWYRQQPGQSLTLIATANQGSEATYESGFVIDKFPISRPNLTFSTLTVSNMSPEDSSIYLCSVEGGTGMNTEAFFGQGTRLTVV.

The chain uses TRBV18 and TRBJ1-2; 9 bases are a match to TRBD1. The CDR3 covers 16 residues. J lost 6 bases, V lost 2 bases, and 10 bases had no gene match. Germline V lookup: CDR1 KGHSH, CDR2 LQKENI. Written as DNA, the CDR3 is TGTGCCAGCTCACCAAAACAGGGGGCTATTGGCGATGGCTACACCTTC. Translating gives CASSPKQGAIGDGYTF. The complete variable domain, with remaining parts taken from reference TRBV18 and TRBJ1-2, reads NAGVMQNPRHLVRRRGQEARLRCSPMKGHSHVYWYRQLPEEGLKFMVYLQKENIIDESGMPKERFSAEFPKEGPSILRIQQVVRGDSAAYFCASSPKQGAIGDGYTFGSGTRLTVV.

The chain links TRBV18 to TRBJ1-3; TRBD1 aligns across 9 bases. Germline V gene sequence: CDR1 KGHSH, CDR2 LQKENI. The CDR3 extends over 17 amino acids. V dropped 4 bases and J dropped 5; count of bases not matched to a gene: 12. The CDR3 DNA reads as TGTGCCAGCTCACTATCAGCCGGGACAGGGATACGAAACACCATATATTTT. Translation: CASSLSAGTGIRNTIYF.

V and J are TRBV2 and TRBJ2-2; D is perhaps TRBD1 (5 bases). Germline lookup yields CDR1 SNHLY and CDR2 FYNNEI. The CDR3 spans 14 residues. V was pared by 7 bases and J by 1 base, with 10 bases between. The CDR3 DNA follows: TGTGCCAGCATTCAACAGGAGAACACCGGGGAGCTGTTTTTT. It yields the protein CASIQQENTGELFF.

V is TRBV6-4 and J is TRBJ1-1; the D gene is possibly TRBD1 (5 bases). The length of the CDR3 is 13 residues. V gave up 6 bases and J gave up 1 base, with 9 bases separating them. In germline, CDR1 is MRHNA, CDR2 SNTAGT. DNA of the CDR3: TGTGCCAGCAGCGCGACAGCGAACACTGAAGCTTTCTTT. This translates into CASSATANTEAFF.

This clone is a singleton in its sample. This rearrangement joins TRBV29-1 to TRBJ2-3; perhaps TRBD1 as D (5 bases). Germline V gene lookup returns CDR1 SQVTM and CDR2 ANQGSEA. Trimming removed 1 base at V and 1 base at J, with 15 bases between. This CDR3 spans 16 amino acids. The CDR3 reads CSVEGGAGMGTDTQYF. In DNA, the CDR3 is TGCAGCGTTGAAGGAGGAGCAGGGATGGGCACAGATACGCAGTATTTT.

The CDR3 here is CASRQAGYSSYEQYF. CDR3 bases: TGTGCCAGTAGGCAAGCGGGGTACTCCTCCTACGAGCAGTACTTC. This chain connects TRBV19 to TRBJ2-7, with 7 nucleotides matching TRBD2. Germline V gives CDR1 LNHDA, CDR2 SQIVND (reference sequence). J was trimmed by 0 bases and V by 6 bases; bases with no gene match: 8. The CDR3 runs to 15 residues.

This clone was detected once. This sequence joins TRBV9 and TRBJ2-1, with 9 bases fitting TRBD2. CDR1 SGDLS and CDR2 YYNGEE come from the germline V gene. Trimming at V came to 0 bases and at J to 10 bases, leaving 11 bases not matched to a gene. The CDR3 covers 16 residues. This chain's CDR3 is CASSVGIAGVSWEQFF. In nucleotides, the CDR3 is TGTGCCAGCAGCGTAGGAATAGCGGGAGTTTCGTGGGAGCAGTTCTTC.

V gene TRBV3-1 (or the pseudogene TRBV3-2) combines with J gene TRBJ2-7, with 7 nucleotides matching TRBD2. The CDR3 runs to 15 residues. Per the germline V gene, CDR1 is LGHDT and CDR2 is YNNKEL (reference sequence). Trimming took 1 base from V and 3 from J; bases not matched to a gene: 6. CDR3 protein: CASSQVAGGFYEQYF. CDR3 DNA sequence: TGTGCCAGCAGCCAAGTAGCGGGCGGATTCTACGAGCAGTACTTC.

This chain connects TRBV9 to TRBJ2-1; the match to TRBD2 covers 7 bases. The V segment lost 3 bases and the J segment 5 bases; nucleotides outside the gene matches: 5. The germline CDR1 and CDR2 sequences are SGDLS and YYNGEE. The CDR3 totals 14 residues. CDR3 bases: TGTGCCAGCAGCGCCGGGACTATTAACAATGAGCAGTTCTTC. Its protein product is CASSAGTINNEQFF.

Of note for this clone: One end of the junction fails to match germline, which may point to a read error. V gene TRBV3-1 (or the pseudogene TRBV3-2) combines with J gene TRBJ2-3; D is possibly TRBD1 (6 bases). This CDR3 contains 14 residues. Germline-derived CDR1 and CDR2 are LGHDT and YNNKEL (reference sequence). CDR3: CASTQNRAGDTQYF. The CDR3 DNA is TGTGCCAGCACCCAAAACAGGGCTGGAGATACGCAGTATTTT.

On this clone: This same CDR3 is encoded by further DNA sequences in the sample. This chain uses TRBV6-5 with TRBJ2-3; possibly TRBD1 for D (6 bases). From germline, CDR1 is MNHEY and CDR2 SVGAGI. The V end was cut by 6 bases, the J end by 2 bases, with 12 bases between. The length of the CDR3 is 14 residues. Here the CDR3 DNA reads TGTGCCAGCAGGCCGGGACACCTCACAGATACGCAGTATTTT. It codes for CASRPGHLTDTQYF.

This rearrangement joins TRBV28 to TRBJ1-2; TRBD1 aligns across 9 bases. Germline V gene sequence: CDR1 MDHEN, CDR2 SYDVKM. CDR3 size: 14 residues. Germline trimming cut 5 bases from V and 4 bases from J; bases unmatched to any gene: 5. The CDR3 spells CASSAMGQGYGYTF. The CDR3 coding sequence is TGTGCCAGCAGTGCTATGGGACAGGGCTATGGCTACACCTTC.

The chain carries TRBV19 and TRBJ1-5; maybe TRBD1 (6 bases). The V end was cut by 4 bases, the J end by 5 bases, with 18 bases between. CDR1 LNHDA and CDR2 SQIVND come from the germline V gene (reference sequence). The CDR3 is made up of 16 amino acids. The CDR3 here is CASSTSPGAWDQPQHF. Here the CDR3 DNA reads TGTGCCAGTAGTACCTCTCCAGGGGCGTGGGATCAGCCCCAGCATTTT.

The rearrangement links TRBV27 to TRBJ1-1, with D uncertain. The CDR3 is made up of 12 amino acids. Germline V gene data show CDR1 as MNHEY and CDR2 as SMNVEV (reference sequence). V lost 5 bases to trimming and J lost 5 bases, with 9 bases between them. The CDR3 loop reads CASSNRRTEAFF. The CDR3 DNA reads as TGTGCCAGCAGTAACCGCAGGACTGAAGCTTTCTTT.

This chain's CDR3 is CASSQDGGRGETQYF. Written as DNA, the CDR3 is TGTGCCAGCAGCCAAGACGGAGGAAGAGGGGAGACCCAGTACTTC. The chain employs TRBV3-1 (or the pseudogene TRBV3-2) and TRBJ2-5; tentative D call: TRBD2 (5 bases). The ends were cut back, 0 bases at V and 5 bases at J, with 13 bases in the middle. The CDR3 totals 15 residues. Germline values: CDR1 LGHDT, CDR2 YNNKEL (reference sequence).

Here the CDR3 DNA reads TGCGCCAGCAGCCAACACGCAGGGTCTGGGGAAACTAATGAAAAACTGTTTTTT. It encodes CASSQHAGSGETNEKLFF. The V and J genes are TRBV4-3 and TRBJ1-4; tentatively, D is TRBD1 (5 bases). Germline V gene sequence: CDR1 LGHNA, CDR2 YSLEER. The ends were cut back, 2 bases at V and 1 base at J, with 17 bases in the middle. The CDR3 runs to 18 residues.

The V and J genes are TRBV7-8 and TRBJ2-1; unclear D gene. Trimming shortened V by 5 bases and J by 7 bases, and 9 bases separated the two germline ends. This CDR3 has 12 amino acids. Per germline, CDR1 SGHVS and CDR2 FQNEAQ. CDR3 nucleotides: TGTGCCAGCAGCCACCCCCGGAATGAGCAGTTCTTC. Translation: CASSHPRNEQFF.